This record covers a single T cell receptor (beta chain). What this receptor recognizes is not known. Base-call qualities are not available, and no considerably larger clone is one nucleotide away. This sample stems from a study of lymphopenia after photon versus proton radiotherapy (dated by TCRdb to between 2019 and 2020). Describing the broader study: In patients with gastrointestinal tumors who developed high-grade lymphopenia, the study compared the immunological effects of photon radiation therapy with those of proton radiation therapy. The cohort comprised about 20 patients with gastrointestinal tumors who received either photon or proton therapy and then developed lymphopenia. The study aimed to characterize how the two radiation modalities differ in their impact on the immune system. Points the paper makes about the study in general: Across the cohort, an inverse correlation was found between a larger post-nadir drop in TCR diversity and overall survival time among patients who died. After the lymphocyte count nadir, repertoires from photon-treated patients showed oligoclonal expansion, particularly of CD8+ Temra cells, and this expansion drove the decline in diversity. The survival association was examined only in patients who died, and the authors described better survival with proton therapy as a possibility, not as a demonstrated result. During treatment, patients who received proton therapy stayed relatively stable, whereas patients who received photon therapy lost naive T cells and TCR diversity and gained effector/memory populations.

Spanning cysteine to phenylalanine, the CDR3 consists of 11 amino acids. The kept DNA is CDR3 alone, 33 bases in frame from the first base. CDR1 and CDR2, per the germline V gene, are SGHRS and YFSETQ. Relative to germline, V is 2 bases shorter and J is 6 bases shorter, with 4 bases between their ends. The protocol used for the library was the immunoSEQ multiplex PCR assay. Deep sequencing of rearranged TCR beta loci, alongside multiparametric flow cytometry, was used to profile T cell repertoires. Held by TCRdb, this immuneACCESS table contains in-frame sequences only and omits some clones. Under half of the omission traces to an unresolved V gene where checked; the cause of the rest is unknown. The sample table contains roughly 40,000 clones; only one count was recorded for about 85% of them. The ten largest account for roughly a quarter of the sample.

The starting material was peripheral blood, obtained from a patient treated with proton-based radiotherapy. This TCR was recovered from a woman in her sixties or seventies with pancreatic cancer. The chain is made from TRBV5-1 and TRBJ2-3, with no confidently assigned D gene. The DNA sequence is given as TGCGCCAGCAGCTTCGGGGATACGCAGTATTTT. This sequence encodes CASSFGDTQYF.